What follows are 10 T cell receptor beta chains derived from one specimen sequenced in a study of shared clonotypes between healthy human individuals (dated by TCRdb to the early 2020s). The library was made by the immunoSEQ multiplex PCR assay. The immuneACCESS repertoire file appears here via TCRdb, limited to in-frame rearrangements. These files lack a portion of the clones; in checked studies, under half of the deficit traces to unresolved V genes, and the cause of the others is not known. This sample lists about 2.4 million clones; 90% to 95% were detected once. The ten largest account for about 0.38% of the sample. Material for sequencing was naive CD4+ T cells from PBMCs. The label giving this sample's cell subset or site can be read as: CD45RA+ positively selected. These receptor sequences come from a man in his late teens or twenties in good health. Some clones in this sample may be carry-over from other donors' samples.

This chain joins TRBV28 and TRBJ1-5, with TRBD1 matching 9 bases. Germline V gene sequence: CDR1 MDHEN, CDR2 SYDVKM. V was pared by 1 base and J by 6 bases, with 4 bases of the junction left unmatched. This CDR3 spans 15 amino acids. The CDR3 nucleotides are TGTGCCAGCAGTTTATTCGGACAGGGGTCTCAGCCCCAGCATTTT. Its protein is CASSLFGQGSQPQHF.

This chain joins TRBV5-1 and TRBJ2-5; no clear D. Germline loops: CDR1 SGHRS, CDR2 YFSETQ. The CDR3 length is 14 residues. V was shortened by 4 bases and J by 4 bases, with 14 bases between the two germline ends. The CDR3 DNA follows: TGCGCCAGCAGCCCGGACCCGCCCGGAGAGACCCAGTACTTC. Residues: CASSPDPPGETQYF.

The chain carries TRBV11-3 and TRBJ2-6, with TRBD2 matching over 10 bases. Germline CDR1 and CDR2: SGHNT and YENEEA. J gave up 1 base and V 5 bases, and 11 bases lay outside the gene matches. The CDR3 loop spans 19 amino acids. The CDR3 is CASSLPPSGSGSGANVLTF. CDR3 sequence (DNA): TGTGCCAGCAGCCTCCCTCCTAGCGGGAGTGGTTCTGGGGCCAACGTCCTGACTTTC.

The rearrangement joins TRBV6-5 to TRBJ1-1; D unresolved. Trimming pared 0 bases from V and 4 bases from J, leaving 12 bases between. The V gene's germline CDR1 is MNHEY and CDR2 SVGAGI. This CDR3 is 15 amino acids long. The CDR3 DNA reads TGTGCCAGCAGTTACTCGGTAGTGAAGGGCACTGAAGCTTTCTTT. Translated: CASSYSVVKGTEAFF.

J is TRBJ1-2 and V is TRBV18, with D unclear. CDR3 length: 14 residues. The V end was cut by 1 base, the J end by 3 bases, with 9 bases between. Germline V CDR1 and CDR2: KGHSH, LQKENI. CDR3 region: CASSPQHSDYGYTF. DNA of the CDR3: TGTGCCAGCTCACCACAGCACAGTGACTATGGCTACACCTTC.

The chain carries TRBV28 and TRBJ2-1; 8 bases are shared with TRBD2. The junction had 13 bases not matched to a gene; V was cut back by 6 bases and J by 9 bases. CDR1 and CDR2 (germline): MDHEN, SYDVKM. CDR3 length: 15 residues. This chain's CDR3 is CASSSNSGIIREQFF. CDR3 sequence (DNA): TGTGCCAGCAGCTCGAATAGCGGGATAATCCGTGAGCAGTTCTTC.

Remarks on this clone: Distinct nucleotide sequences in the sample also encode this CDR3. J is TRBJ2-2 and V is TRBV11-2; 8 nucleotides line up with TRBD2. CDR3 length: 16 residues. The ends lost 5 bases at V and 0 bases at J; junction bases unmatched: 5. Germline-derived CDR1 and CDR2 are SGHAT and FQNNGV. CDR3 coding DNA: TGTGCCAGCAGCCCGCAACTAGCGGCGAACACCGGGGAGCTGTTTTTT. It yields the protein CASSPQLAANTGELFF.

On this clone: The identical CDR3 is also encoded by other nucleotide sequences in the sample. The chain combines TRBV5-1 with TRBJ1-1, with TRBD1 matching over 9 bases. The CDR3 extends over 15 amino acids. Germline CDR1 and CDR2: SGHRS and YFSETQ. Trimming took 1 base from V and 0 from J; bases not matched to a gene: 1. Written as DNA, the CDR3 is TGCGCCAGCAGCTTGACAGGGGGCATGAACACTGAAGCTTTCTTT. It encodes CASSLTGGMNTEAFF.

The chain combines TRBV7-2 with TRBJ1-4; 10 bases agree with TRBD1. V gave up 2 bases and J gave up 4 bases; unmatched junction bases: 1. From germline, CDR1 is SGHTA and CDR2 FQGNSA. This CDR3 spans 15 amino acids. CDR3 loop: CASSLRDRGNEKLFF. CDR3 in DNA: TGTGCCAGCAGCTTAAGGGACAGGGGTAATGAAAAACTGTTTTTT.

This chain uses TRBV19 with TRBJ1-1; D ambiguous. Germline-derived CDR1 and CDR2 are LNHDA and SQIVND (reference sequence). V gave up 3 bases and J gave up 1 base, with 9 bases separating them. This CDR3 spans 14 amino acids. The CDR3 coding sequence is TGTGCCAGTAGTATCTTGACGGGGAACACTGAAGCTTTCTTT. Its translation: CASSILTGNTEAFF. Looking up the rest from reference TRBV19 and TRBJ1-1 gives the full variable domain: DGGITQSPKYLFRKEGQNVTLSCEQNLNHDAMYWYRQDPGQGLRLIYYSQIVNDFQKGDIAEGYSVSREKKESFPLTVTSAQKNPTAFYLCASSILTGNTEAFFGQGTRLTVV.